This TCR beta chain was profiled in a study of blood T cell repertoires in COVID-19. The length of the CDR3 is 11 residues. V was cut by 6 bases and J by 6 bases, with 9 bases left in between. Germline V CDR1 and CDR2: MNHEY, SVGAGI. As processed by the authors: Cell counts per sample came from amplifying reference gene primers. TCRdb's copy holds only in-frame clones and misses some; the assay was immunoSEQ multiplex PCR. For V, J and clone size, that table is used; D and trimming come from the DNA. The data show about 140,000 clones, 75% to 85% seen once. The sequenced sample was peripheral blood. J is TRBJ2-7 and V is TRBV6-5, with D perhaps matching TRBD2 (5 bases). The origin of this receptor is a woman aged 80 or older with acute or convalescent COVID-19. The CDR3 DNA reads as TGTGCCAGCAGCCGAGGGTCCGAGCAGTACTTC. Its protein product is CASSRGSEQYF.